These T cell receptor beta chains were read from a single sample in a study of vaccination and CD4 T cells after COVID-19. No cognate antigen is known for these TCRs. Each CDR3 protein is one row after TCRdb ran MiXCR on the PCR reads. The sample holds about 12,000 distinct CDR3 sequences; approximately 61% are singletons and the top ten take around 10%. The specimen was CD4+ T cells from blood, cultured in vitro, collected before SARS-CoV-2 vaccination. These TCRs come from a human donor who had recovered from COVID-19. The CDR3 runs from the conserved cysteine through the conserved F or W. The D gene is left open where the match is weak. Size is omitted from some rows. Given values are once, few, many or a class for expanded clones.

CASSLLPGAGYGYTF	once	TRBJ1-2	.	TRBV7-3
CASSLQNRREETQYF	few	TRBJ2-5	.	TRBV7-2
CASTEPGQGKTEAFF	few	TRBJ1-1	TRBD1	TRBV6-1
CASSSGSTEAFF	once	TRBJ1-1	.	TRBV10-3
CSARDEGRETQYF	.	TRBJ2-5	.	TRBV20-1
CASSPLSGRQSGELFF	.	TRBJ2-2	.	TRBV11-2
CATSKETGNTEAFF	few	TRBJ1-1	TRBD1	TRBV15
CSARERRIPETQYF	once	TRBJ2-5	.	TRBV20-1
CASSQDGTEGGETQYF	.	TRBJ2-5	TRBD1	TRBV5-1
CASTRYRRQGTNTEAFF	.	TRBJ1-1	TRBD1	TRBV6-2/TRBV6-3
CASSYFTGDTYEQYF	.	TRBJ2-7	TRBD1	TRBV6-2/TRBV6-3
CSARPGLAGGADSYEQYF	.	TRBJ2-7	TRBD2	TRBV20-1
CASSGRGVLAKNIQYF	.	TRBJ2-4	TRBD2	TRBV6-1
CASSYRSLGSYNEQFF	.	TRBJ2-1	.	TRBV6-5
CASSLFRTGGRETQYF	few	TRBJ2-5	TRBD1	TRBV7-2
CSARDRVNTEAFF	.	TRBJ1-1	TRBD1	TRBV20-1
CASSYRRANSNQPQHF	.	TRBJ1-5	.	TRBV12-3/TRBV12-4
CALKSLAGQETQYF	.	TRBJ2-5	TRBD2	TRBV7-7
CASSPALNTEAFF	.	TRBJ1-1	.	TRBV12-3/TRBV12-4
CASRKPGTPYGYTF	.	TRBJ1-2	.	TRBV6-1
CATSDPGTGGGYTF	.	TRBJ1-2	.	TRBV24-1
CASSQRGVGTDTQYF	.	TRBJ2-3	.	TRBV4-3
CASSIRRQGNTGELFF	.	TRBJ2-2	TRBD1	TRBV7-8
CSVGTGGRIYEQYF	.	TRBJ2-7	TRBD1	TRBV29-1
CATSLGGPYEQYF	medium-sized	TRBJ2-7	.	TRBV12-3/TRBV12-4